This is a list of T cell receptor beta chains from one sample in a study of T cell repertoires in cytomegalovirus infection. TCRdb reprocessed the reads with MiXCR, giving one entry per CDR3 protein. The sample holds under 150,000 distinct CDR3 sequences, roughly a quarter seen once. These receptors lack a known antigen. Input material: PBMCs, sequenced either directly or after in vitro stimulation (not recorded which). All receptors derive from a human donor in good health (CMV status not recorded). Some clones in this sample may be carry-over from other donors' samples. The CDR3 runs from the conserved cysteine through the conserved F or W. A D gene is named only where the DNA matches it firmly. Rows may omit the clone size; those that give it use once, few, many or a size class.

v_call: TRBV6-2/TRBV6-3
cdr3_length: 13
clone_size: few
j_call: TRBJ2-7
d_call: TRBD2
cdr3_aa: CASSWRESSEQYF

v_call: TRBV25-1
cdr3_length: 17
clone_size: few
j_call: TRBJ2-2
d_call: TRBD2
cdr3_aa: CASRPNIAGVDTGELFF

v_call: TRBV5-1
cdr3_length: 13
clone_size: .
j_call: TRBJ2-5
d_call: .
cdr3_aa: CASSLEGQETQYF

v_call: TRBV12-3/TRBV12-4
cdr3_length: 14
clone_size: many
j_call: TRBJ1-2
d_call: .
cdr3_aa: CASSRGGSTVSYTF

v_call: TRBV28
cdr3_length: 15
clone_size: few
j_call: TRBJ2-5
d_call: .
cdr3_aa: CASSFPHDWQETQYF

v_call: TRBV28
cdr3_length: 13
clone_size: .
j_call: TRBJ2-5
d_call: .
cdr3_aa: CASSLAAAKTQYF

v_call: TRBV7-2
cdr3_length: 16
clone_size: many
j_call: TRBJ2-1
d_call: TRBD2
cdr3_aa: CASSLVGAGGANEQFF

v_call: TRBV6-8
cdr3_length: 18
clone_size: .
j_call: TRBJ1-4
d_call: .
cdr3_aa: CASSSGGGSLSTNEKLFF

v_call: TRBV7-8
cdr3_length: 12
clone_size: many
j_call: TRBJ1-3
d_call: .
cdr3_aa: CASSFGGNTIYF

v_call: TRBV29-1
cdr3_length: 15
clone_size: .
j_call: TRBJ1-2
d_call: .
cdr3_aa: CSVEGLQGSNYGYTF

v_call: TRBV12-3/TRBV12-4
cdr3_length: 12
clone_size: .
j_call: TRBJ1-4
d_call: .
cdr3_aa: CASGTRGEKLFF

v_call: TRBV7-8
cdr3_length: 12
clone_size: .
j_call: TRBJ1-1
d_call: .
cdr3_aa: CASSLAGREAFF

v_call: TRBV11-2
cdr3_length: 13
clone_size: many
j_call: TRBJ1-3
d_call: .
cdr3_aa: CASSTGAGNTIYF

v_call: TRBV6-2/TRBV6-3
cdr3_length: 15
clone_size: .
j_call: TRBJ2-7
d_call: TRBD1
cdr3_aa: CASSNSGTGASEQYF

v_call: TRBV6-1
cdr3_length: 15
clone_size: many
j_call: TRBJ2-4
d_call: .
cdr3_aa: CASSEVTLAKNIQYF

v_call: TRBV15
cdr3_length: 15
clone_size: few
j_call: TRBJ2-6
d_call: .
cdr3_aa: CATTDSNSGANVLTF

v_call: TRBV6-2/TRBV6-3
cdr3_length: 14
clone_size: .
j_call: TRBJ2-5
d_call: .
cdr3_aa: CASSFRTQSRTQYF

v_call: TRBV27
cdr3_length: 17
clone_size: .
j_call: TRBJ2-1
d_call: .
cdr3_aa: CASSLLTSHSSYNEQFF